A single sample is the source of the 16 T cell receptor beta chains below, sequenced in a study of blood T cell repertoires in COVID-19. Assay: immunoSEQ multiplex PCR; the TCRdb copy retains only in-frame clones and omits some. The sample yields roughly 100,000 clones, 77% seen once. The material sequenced was peripheral blood. Every receptor here comes from a woman of 80 years or more with acute or convalescent COVID-19.

The chain couples TRBV7-3 to TRBJ2-2; D gene uncertain. CDR1 is SGHTA and CDR2 is FQGTGA in the germline V gene. The CDR3 sequence is 16 residues long. The V gene lost 2 bases and the J gene lost 0 bases, with 10 bases spanning the gap. CDR3 DNA sequence: TGTGCCAGCAGCTTACATGGCAGAACGAACACCGGGGAGCTGTTTTTT. Encoded protein: CASSLHGRTNTGELFF.

This clone was recorded only once. The J gene is TRBJ2-5, the V gene TRBV7-8; 14 positions agree with TRBD2. In germline, CDR1 is SGHVS, CDR2 FQNEAQ. The CDR3 totals 17 residues. With 2 bases clipped from V and 5 bases from J, the junction kept 7 bases outside the gene matches. In DNA form, the CDR3 reads TGTGCCAGCAGCTTAACCCGTGGACTAGCGGGGGGTGAGACCCAGTACTTC. It translates to CASSLTRGLAGGETQYF.

By share of the sample, this clone is medium-sized. The chain combines TRBV19 with TRBJ2-7, with 11 bases that match TRBD2. Germline V gene sequence: CDR1 LNHDA, CDR2 SQIVND (reference sequence). The CDR3 runs 15 residues. V lost 5 bases, J lost 3 bases, and 6 bases stayed unmatched. The CDR3 loop is CASSAGTSGFYEQYF. The CDR3 DNA is TGTGCCAGTAGTGCCGGGACTAGCGGATTCTACGAGCAGTACTTC. Together with reference TRBV19 and TRBJ2-7, the CDR3 gives the full variable domain: DGGITQSPKYLFRKEGQNVTLSCEQNLNHDAMYWYRQDPGQGLRLIYYSQIVNDFQKGDIAEGYSVSREKKESFPLTVTSAQKNPTAFYLCASSAGTSGFYEQYFGPGTRLTVT.

This clone was seen more than once but under ten times. CDR3 nucleotide sequence: TGCGCCAGCAGCCAAGGAGGAAAGCTACCCCTCCACTTT. This translates into CASSQGGKLPLHF. J is TRBJ1-6 and V is TRBV4-3; no clear D. The CDR3 spans 13 residues. CDR1 is LGHNA, CDR2 YSLEER, per germline. Trimming shortened V by 1 base and J by 12 bases, and 10 bases separated the two germline ends.

The chain combines TRBV7-9 with TRBJ1-4; maybe TRBD1 (5 bases). CDR3 length equals 14 residues. Per germline, CDR1 SEHNR and CDR2 FQNEAQ (reference sequence). V was shortened by 7 bases and J by 4 bases, with 13 bases between the two germline ends. The CDR3 is CASTPGGLNEKLFF. For the CDR3, the DNA is TGTGCCAGCACCCCGGGGGGTCTTAATGAAAAACTGTTTTTT.

The chain uses TRBV7-9 and TRBJ2-1, with TRBD2 matching 9 bases. With 2 bases clipped from V and 8 bases from J, the junction kept 10 bases outside the gene matches. Germline assignment: CDR1 SEHNR and CDR2 FQNEAQ (reference sequence). The CDR3 consists of 16 residues. The CDR3 DNA is TGTGCCAGCAGCTTAAGGGGCGGGAGGGCGCCTGATGAGCAGTTCTTC. It encodes CASSLRGGRAPDEQFF.

This clone occurred a few times. Here the CDR3 reads CASSQGTGIASGNTIYF. In nucleotides, the CDR3 is TGTGCCAGCAGCCAGGGGACAGGGATCGCATCTGGAAACACCATATATTTT. The V call is TRBV7-9, the J call TRBJ1-3, with 9 bases aligning to TRBD1. CDR1 is SEHNR and CDR2 is FQNEAQ in the germline V gene (reference sequence). The CDR3 loop spans 17 amino acids. After removal of 5 bases from V and 1 base from J, the junction contained 9 bases not matched to a gene.

The rearrangement joins TRBV28 to TRBJ1-3; the match to TRBD1 covers 7 bases. Germline trimming cut 5 bases from V and 0 bases from J; bases unmatched to any gene: 7. From germline, CDR1 is MDHEN and CDR2 SYDVKM. The CDR3 length is 16 residues. CDR3 residues: CASSPRDRNSGNTIYF. The CDR3 nucleotides are TGTGCCAGCAGTCCTCGGGACAGAAACTCTGGAAACACCATATATTTT.

The chain is built from TRBV2 and TRBJ1-4; 9 bases align to TRBD1. Germline CDR1 reads SNHLY; CDR2 reads FYNNEI. The trim removed 9 bases at V and 8 bases at J, leaving 10 bases unmatched. The CDR3 is made up of 14 amino acids. The CDR3: CARSWGQGQEKLFF. The CDR3, as DNA: TGTGCCAGGAGCTGGGGACAGGGCCAGGAAAAACTGTTTTTT.

This clone was seen only once. The chain carries TRBV29-1 and TRBJ1-3; D is unclear. Germline loops: CDR1 SQVTM, CDR2 ANQGSEA. Trimming removed 3 bases from V and 3 bases from J, with 6 bases in between. CDR3 length equals 12 residues. In nucleotides, the CDR3 is TGCAGCGTTGAGGCCCTTGGAAACACCATATATTTT. Residues: CSVEALGNTIYF. Supplemented by reference TRBV29-1 and TRBJ1-3, the full variable domain reads SAVISQKPSRDICQRGTSLTIQCQVDSQVTMMFWYRQQPGQSLTLIATANQGSEATYESGFVIDKFPISRPNLTFSTLTVSNMSPEDSSIYLCSVEALGNTIYFGEGSWLTVV.

The genes are TRBV6-5 and TRBJ2-5; 8 bases agree with TRBD1. Looked up from germline, CDR1 is MNHEY and CDR2 is SVGAGI. V was clipped by 6 bases and J by 5 bases; unmatched bases: 11. The CDR3 totals 15 residues. CDR3 nucleotides: TGTGCCAGCAGCGGGGGACAGGCCTTAGGCGAGACCCAGTACTTC. The encoded protein is CASSGGQALGETQYF.

For this clone: Different DNA sequences within this sample yield the same CDR3. The chain uses TRBV7-3 and TRBJ1-1; the match to TRBD1 covers 9 bases. V lost 5 bases, J lost 1 base, and 2 bases stayed unmatched. The CDR3 totals 14 residues. Germline-derived CDR1 and CDR2 are SGHTA and FQGTGA. The CDR3 coding sequence is TGTGCCAGCAGCCTACAGGGGGCGAACACTGAAGCTTTCTTT. This translates into CASSLQGANTEAFF. Complete variable domain (other parts from reference TRBV7-3 and TRBJ1-1): GAGVSQTPSNKVTEKGKYVELRCDPISGHTALYWYRQSLGQGPEFLIYFQGTGAADDSGLPNDRFFAVRPEGSVSTLKIQRTERGDSAVYLCASSLQGANTEAFFGQGTRLTVV.

The chain has TRBV6-2 or TRBV6-3 and TRBJ1-1; 7 bases are a match to TRBD1. The germline V gene encodes CDR1 MNHEY and CDR2 SVGEGT. The V and J ends lost 5 bases and 1 base, in that order; junction bases with no gene match: 4. The CDR3 loop spans 14 amino acids. The CDR3, as DNA: TGTGCCAGCAGTGCCCGGGACAGGAACACTGAAGCTTTCTTT. Translated, it gives CASSARDRNTEAFF.

The chain employs TRBV18 and TRBJ1-1; D unclear. Trimming took off 7 bases at V and 4 bases at J, with 13 bases between the two ends. The CDR3 loop spans 13 amino acids. Germline lookup yields CDR1 KGHSH and CDR2 LQKENI. This CDR3 reads CASCLRRATEAFF. CDR3 in DNA: TGTGCCAGCTGCCTCCGGAGGGCCACTGAAGCTTTCTTT.

The gene calls are TRBV18 and TRBJ1-5, with D possibly being TRBD1 (5 bases). This CDR3 contains 16 residues. V gave up 5 bases and J gave up 9 bases, with 23 bases separating them. Germline V gene data show CDR1 as KGHSH and CDR2 as LQKENI. This chain's CDR3 is CASSSAPRQSLGPQHF. The CDR3, as DNA: TGTGCCAGCTCATCTGCCCCTCGACAGAGTCTGGGGCCCCAGCATTTT.

Note on this clone: At one of its ends the junction is not consistent with the germline gene, which may arise from a read error. The genes are TRBV7-7 and TRBJ2-5; 10 bases fit TRBD2. There are 15 residues in the CDR3. Germline-derived CDR1 and CDR2 are SSHAT and FNYEAQ (reference sequence). The CDR3 loop is CASSLRLAGGGTQYF. The CDR3 nucleotides read TGTGCTAGCAGCTTACGACTAGCGGGTGGGGGGACCCAGTACTTC.